This T cell receptor beta chain is from a study of control samples from healthy donors and cancer patients. The table came from immunoSEQ multiplex PCR; TCRdb's copy has only in-frame clones and leaves some out. This table has about 120,000 clones, about 87% appearing once. CDR3 length: 11 amino acids. Trimming stripped 5 bases from V and 5 bases from J, with 5 bases between. The clonotype was recovered from a middle-aged man in good health. The genes are TRBV12-3 or TRBV12-4 and TRBJ2-3; D is unresolved. Sequencing was done on a sample of blood. The CDR3, as DNA: TGTGCCAGCAGTCGAGGAGATACGCAGTATTTT. Translating it yields CASSRGDTQYF.